The clone carrying this TCR beta chain was seen repeatedly, ten times or more. Its antigen is unidentified. Library preparation tagged each individual cDNA molecule with a unique molecular identifier. TCRdb re-analysed the RACE reads in MiXCR, keeping a single row per CDR3 protein. Among tens of thousands of distinct CDR3 sequences, 10% were seen once, and the ten largest hold approximately 7%. Time point of the sample: patch test 2, 6 weeks after DPC sensitization. Treatment noted: therapeutic diphenylcyclopropenone sensitization with weekly scalp DPC. Patients had alopecia, were aged 18 to 70, and were not pregnant. This sample was included in a study of human T cells and chemical hapten exposure. Study summary: 2% DPC was applied to around 2 cm by around 2 cm of upper inner arm skin for sensitization.

CDR1 and CDR2 from the germline V gene are SGHVS and FNYEAQ. CDR3 length equals 15 residues. Trimming removed 1 base at V and 0 bases at J, with 7 bases between. Whole-study results and caveats: The immune response of these alopecia patients might not match healthy individuals'.

The specimen was whole blood, collected in connection with sensitization to the hapten diphenylcyclopropenone (DPC). The clonotype comes from a woman aged 45-65 years with alopecia areata. Some clones in this sample may be carry-over from other donors' samples. The rearrangement links TRBV7-6 to TRBJ2-1, with D maybe TRBD1 (5 bases). The CDR3, as DNA: TGTGCCAGCAGCTTAGTAGGGGACTCCTACAATGAGCAGTTCTTC. Translation: CASSLVGDSYNEQFF.